These 20 T cell receptor beta chains were all obtained from the same sample, sequenced in a study of T cells in Graves' hyperthyroidism and ophthalmopathy. Template material for amplifying TCR beta CDR3 regions consisted of RNA transcripts. HTBI primers drove first-round RT-PCR of the TCR CDR3. TCRdb re-called the multiplex PCR reads with MiXCR, one entry per CDR3 protein. The sample shows roughly 280,000 distinct CDR3 sequences, 15% to 20% of them seen only once. Input material: blood. These receptors were collected from a woman aged 60-75 years with Graves' ophthalmopathy.

This sequence joins TRBV2 and TRBJ1-5; 8 bases are a match to TRBD1. This CDR3 region has 15 residues. Germline lookup yields CDR1 SNHLY and CDR2 FYNNEI. Unmatched junction bases numbered 6, after V lost 4 bases and J lost 4 bases. CDR3 amino acids: CASSGSGGPNQPQHF. CDR3 nucleotides: TGTGCCAGCAGTGGGTCAGGGGGCCCTAATCAGCCCCAGCATTTT.

With respect to this clonotype: A much larger clone sits a single nucleotide away, making a read error possible. The chain uses TRBV6-9 and TRBJ2-3; 7 positions agree with TRBD1. The ends lost 3 bases at V and 2 bases at J; junction bases unmatched: 11. The CDR3 covers 17 residues. Germline lookup yields CDR1 MNHGY and CDR2 SVAAGI. As DNA, the CDR3 is TGTGCCAGCAGTTACCCCCGGACAGGTTCATACACAGATACGCAGTATTTT. Its translation: CASSYPRTGSYTDTQYF.

This chain uses TRBV29-1 with TRBJ2-2; 9 nucleotides agree with TRBD1. CDR1 and CDR2 from the germline V gene are SQVTM and ANQGSEA. This CDR3 region has 13 residues. Trimming removed 7 bases from V and 5 bases from J; junction bases left unmatched: 5. In DNA form, the CDR3 reads TGCAGCGGTACAGGGGGCGGTACCGGGGAGCTGTTTTTT. This gives the protein CSGTGGGTGELFF.

This clonotype has at least ten counts. The chain combines TRBV7-9 with TRBJ1-6, with D hard to call. Germline CDR1 is SEHNR and CDR2 is FQNEAQ (reference sequence). The CDR3 runs 18 residues. Trimming removed 4 bases from V and 0 bases from J, with 16 bases in between. In DNA, the CDR3 is TGTGCCAGCAGCTCGTCCCGGACTTGGAGCTCCTATAATTCACCCCTCCACTTT. The encoded protein is CASSSSRTWSSYNSPLHF.

To note about this clonotype: A much larger clone sits a single nucleotide away, making a read error possible. The chain links TRBV12-3 or TRBV12-4 to TRBJ1-2; TRBD1 is a possible D gene (6 bases). The CDR3 is 13 residues long. CDR3 amino acids: CAGSLLDSYGYTF. The CDR3, as DNA: TGTGCCGGCAGTTTACTGGACAGCTATGGCTACACCTTC.

Worth noting for this clonotype: A much larger clone differs by one base, so this may be a read error. The J gene is TRBJ1-2, the V gene TRBV20-1; tentative D call: TRBD1 (5 bases). V lost 6 bases, J lost 3 bases, and 20 bases lay in between. CDR1 and CDR2 (germline): DFQATT, SNEGSKA (reference sequence). The CDR3 runs 15 residues. The CDR3 coding sequence is TGCAGTGCATCTCGAGGGCGGGGGACCTACTATGGCTACACCTTC. This translates into CSASRGRGTYYGYTF.

This clonotype has ten or more counts. The V and J genes are TRBV18 and TRBJ1-1; 7 nucleotides match TRBD1. With V trimmed by 1 base and J by 5 bases, 4 bases remained unmatched. Germline loops: CDR1 KGHSH, CDR2 LQKENI. CDR3 size: 14 residues. CDR3 nucleotide sequence: TGTGCCAGCTCACCACACGACAGGGCTACTGAAGCTTTCTTT. Amino acids: CASSPHDRATEAFF.

This clonotype was picked up many times. The genes are TRBV6-1 and TRBJ2-2; no definite D call. This CDR3 has 15 residues. Germline V gene lookup returns CDR1 MNHNS and CDR2 SASEGT. V lost 7 bases and J 0 bases, leaving 12 bases between the germline ends. DNA of the CDR3: TGTGCCAGCACGGAACAGAGACCGAACACCGGGGAGCTGTTTTTT. It translates to CASTEQRPNTGELFF.

This chain links TRBV7-6 with TRBJ2-1; TRBD2 matches at 9 bases. CDR3 size: 13 residues. V lost 8 bases and J lost 6; bases outside the gene matches: 5. Germline V gene lookup returns CDR1 SGHVS and CDR2 FNYEAQ. The CDR3 here is CASGLASPNEQFF. As DNA, the CDR3 is TGTGCCAGCGGACTAGCGTCACCCAATGAGCAGTTCTTC.

This clonotype was picked up many times. The chain uses TRBV29-1 and TRBJ2-3; 7 bases align to TRBD1. The V gene end was trimmed by 2 bases and the J gene end by 2 bases; junction bases not matched to a gene: 4. Germline V lookup: CDR1 SQVTM, CDR2 ANQGSEA. This CDR3 spans 14 amino acids. CDR3 residues: CSVETQGPTDTQYF. For the CDR3, the DNA is TGCAGCGTTGAAACACAGGGGCCCACAGATACGCAGTATTTT.

This clonotype was found many times. This chain links TRBV20-1 with TRBJ2-1, with TRBD1 matching over 11 bases. The germline CDR1 and CDR2 sequences are DFQATT and SNEGSKA (reference sequence). CDR3 length equals 14 residues. Losses at the gene ends were 5 bases for V and 6 bases for J; bases not matched to a gene: 6. The CDR3 DNA is TGCAGTGCTGGATACGGGACAGGGGGCAATGAGCAGTTCTTC. Translation: CSAGYGTGGNEQFF.

This clonotype was counted many times. This chain uses TRBV29-1 with TRBJ1-5; the D gene is possibly TRBD1 (5 bases). Per germline, CDR1 SQVTM and CDR2 ANQGSEA. The CDR3 loop spans 13 amino acids. With 6 bases removed from V and 7 bases from J, the gap between germline ends came to 16 bases. The CDR3 coding sequence is TGCAGCGTCCTGACCGCCGGGGGACAGCCCCAGCATTTT. It codes for CSVLTAGGQPQHF.

This clonotype came up a few times. The J gene is TRBJ2-7, the V gene TRBV20-1; D is undetermined. Trimming took 3 bases from V and 4 from J, leaving 13 bases between them. Per germline, CDR1 DFQATT and CDR2 SNEGSKA (reference sequence). The CDR3 covers 13 residues. CDR3 region: CSASSSRSYEQYF. In DNA, the CDR3 is TGCAGTGCTAGCTCCTCGCGCAGTTACGAGCAGTACTTC.

This clonotype was seen repeatedly, ten times or more. This chain joins TRBV24-1 and TRBJ2-5; 7 bases map to TRBD1. Germline assignment: CDR1 KGHDR and CDR2 SFDVKD. V lost 3 bases and J lost 3; bases outside the gene matches: 6. CDR3 size: 15 residues. The DNA of the CDR3 is TGTGCCACCAGTGATGCTGGGACAGCGAAAGAGACCCAGTACTTC. It codes for CATSDAGTAKETQYF.

To note about this clonotype: The CDR3 end shows no conserved phenylalanine or tryptophan, and so a read error is likely. The chain recombines TRBV28 with TRBJ1-1; TRBD1 matches at 7 bases. CDR3 length equals 14 residues. V shed 7 bases, J shed 1 base, and the junction held 6 bases outside the gene matches. The germline V gene has CDR1 MDHEN and CDR2 SYDVKM. The CDR3 DNA sequence: TGTGCCAGCACCCAGGGGGACGGGAACACTGAAGCTTTCTCT. As protein: CASTQGDGNTEAFS.

This chain links TRBV18 with TRBJ2-1, with D possibly being TRBD1 (5 bases). In germline, CDR1 is KGHSH, CDR2 LQKENI. V was trimmed by 1 base and J by 0 bases, leaving 13 bases between them. The CDR3 is 17 residues long. For the CDR3, the DNA is TGTGCCAGCTCACCACTAAATAGAGACAGCTCCTACAATGAGCAGTTCTTC. Protein: CASSPLNRDSSYNEQFF.

This chain links TRBV6-1 with TRBJ2-2; D possibly matches TRBD1 or TRBD2 (5 bases each). The V end lost 5 bases, the J end lost 6 bases, and 10 bases lay between the germline ends. This CDR3 has 13 residues. The germline V gene encodes CDR1 MNHNS and CDR2 SASEGT. CDR3 protein: CASSWGFSGELFF. The CDR3 DNA follows: TGTGCCAGCAGTTGGGGGTTCTCCGGGGAGCTGTTTTTT.

The CDR3 here is CASSPSARGQYF. The DNA for the CDR3 is TGTGCCAGCAGCCCATCCGCCCGGGGGCAGTACTTC. The V and J genes are TRBV28 and TRBJ2-7; D is possibly TRBD2 (5 bases). Germline-derived CDR1 and CDR2 are MDHEN and SYDVKM. CDR3 length equals 12 residues. V gave up 6 bases and J gave up 9 bases, with 15 bases separating them.

Ten or more counts support this clonotype. The chain combines TRBV7-3 with TRBJ2-1; D gene ambiguous. This CDR3 contains 15 residues. Looked up from germline, CDR1 is SGHTA and CDR2 is FQGTGA. V lost 0 bases and J lost 0, with 6 bases in between. The CDR3: CASSLTQSSYNEQFF. Written as DNA, the CDR3 is TGTGCCAGCAGCTTAACCCAGAGCTCCTACAATGAGCAGTTCTTC.

The chain is built from TRBV14 and TRBJ2-2; 9 bases map to TRBD1. V lost 4 bases and J lost 7; bases outside the gene matches: 10. The CDR3 is made up of 16 amino acids. Germline lookup yields CDR1 SGHDN and CDR2 FVKESK. CDR3 residues: CASSPHFDRGIGELFF. The DNA for the CDR3 is TGTGCCAGCAGCCCCCACTTCGACAGGGGGATCGGGGAGCTGTTTTTT.